The present T cell receptor (beta chain) was sequenced within a study of cytomegalovirus exposure and HLA in healthy donors. Regarding the study as a whole: Confirmation was obtained in vitro that a few CMV-associated chains are specific for CMV antigens. The only immune exposure information that was available was CMV serostatus. Roughly uniform depth of sequencing across donors was assumed in presence/absence analyses.

The study ran its PCR with 60 Vbeta and 13 Jbeta primers. Assay: immunoSEQ multiplex PCR; the TCRdb copy retains only in-frame clones and omits some. Of 150,000 to 200,000 clones in the sample, around 83% are singletons; the top ten hold 1.6%. Points on this clone: What it binds is unknown.

Germline CDR1 is LGHNT and CDR2 is FRNRAP. The V and J ends lost 2 bases and 4 bases, in that order; junction bases with no gene match: 12. The CDR3 is 18 residues long. The J gene is TRBJ1-1, the V gene TRBV12-5; 11 nucleotides align to TRBD1. This TCR derives from a man aged 45-65 years in good health and CMV-seronegative. Sequencing was done on a sample of PBMCs. The CDR3 DNA is TGTGCTAGTGGTTTGAGAGGGTGGACAGGGGGCTCCGGCACTGAAGCTTTCTTT. It yields the protein CASGLRGWTGGSGTEAFF.